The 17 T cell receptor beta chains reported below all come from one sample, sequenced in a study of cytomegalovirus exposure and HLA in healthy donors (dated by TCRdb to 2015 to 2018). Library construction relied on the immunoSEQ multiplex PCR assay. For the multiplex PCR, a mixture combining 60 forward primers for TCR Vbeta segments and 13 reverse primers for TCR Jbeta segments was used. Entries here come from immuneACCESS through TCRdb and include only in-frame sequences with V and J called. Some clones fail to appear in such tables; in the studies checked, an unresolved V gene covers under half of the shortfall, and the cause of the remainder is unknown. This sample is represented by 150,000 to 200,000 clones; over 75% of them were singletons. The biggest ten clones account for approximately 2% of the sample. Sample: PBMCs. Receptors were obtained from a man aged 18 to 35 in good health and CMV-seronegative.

The chain's CDR3 is CASSYRGSGAYGYTF. In DNA form, the CDR3 reads TGTGCCAGCAGTTATAGGGGATCCGGCGCCTATGGCTACACCTTC. The chain carries TRBV6-6 and TRBJ1-2, with D perhaps matching TRBD1 (5 bases). This CDR3 spans 15 amino acids. V dropped 3 bases and J dropped 4 bases, with 15 bases sitting between them. Germline assignment: CDR1 MNHNY and CDR2 SVGAGI (reference sequence).

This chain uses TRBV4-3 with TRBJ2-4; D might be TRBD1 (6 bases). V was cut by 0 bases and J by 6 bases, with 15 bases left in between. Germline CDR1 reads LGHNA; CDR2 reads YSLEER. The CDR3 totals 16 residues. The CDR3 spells CASSQDHSGEANIQYF. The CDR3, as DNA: TGCGCCAGCAGCCAAGATCATTCAGGGGAAGCAAACATTCAGTACTTC.

For the CDR3, the DNA is TGTGCCAGCAGCACCGATATAGCGGGAGTTCAAGAGACCCAGTACTTC. This encodes CASSTDIAGVQETQYF. The chain carries TRBV21-1 and TRBJ2-5; the table calls TRBD2, which could not be checked here. TRBV21-1 is marked as a pseudogene. The CDR3 spans 16 residues.

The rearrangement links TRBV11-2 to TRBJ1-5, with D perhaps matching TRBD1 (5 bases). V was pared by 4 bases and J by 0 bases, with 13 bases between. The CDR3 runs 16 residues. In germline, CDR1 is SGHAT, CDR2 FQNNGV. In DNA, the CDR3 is TGTGCCAGCAGCTCGGGGGACGATGATAGCAATCAGCCCCAGCATTTT. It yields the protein CASSSGDDDSNQPQHF.

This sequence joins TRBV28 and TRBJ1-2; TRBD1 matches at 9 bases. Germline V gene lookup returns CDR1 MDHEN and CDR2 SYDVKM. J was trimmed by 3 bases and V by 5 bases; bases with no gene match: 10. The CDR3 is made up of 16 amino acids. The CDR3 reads CASSPQMGQGDYGYTF. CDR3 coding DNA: TGTGCCAGCAGTCCTCAGATGGGACAGGGCGACTATGGCTACACCTTC.

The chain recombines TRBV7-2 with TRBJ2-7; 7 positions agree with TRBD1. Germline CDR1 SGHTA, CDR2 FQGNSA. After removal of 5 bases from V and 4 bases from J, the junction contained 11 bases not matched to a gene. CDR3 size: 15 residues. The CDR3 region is CASSGGQLILYEQYF. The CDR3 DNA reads TGTGCCAGCAGCGGGGGACAGCTTATTCTATACGAGCAGTACTTC.

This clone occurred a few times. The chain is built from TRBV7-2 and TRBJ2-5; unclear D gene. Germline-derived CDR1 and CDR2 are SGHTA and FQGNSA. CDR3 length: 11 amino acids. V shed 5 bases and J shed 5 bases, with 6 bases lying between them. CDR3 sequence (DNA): TGTGCCAGCAGCACTCGGGAGACCCAGTACTTC. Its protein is CASSTRETQYF.

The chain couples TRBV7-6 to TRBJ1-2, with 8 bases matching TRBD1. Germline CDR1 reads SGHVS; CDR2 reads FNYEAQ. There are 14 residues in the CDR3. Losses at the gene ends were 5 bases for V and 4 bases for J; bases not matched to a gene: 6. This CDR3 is CASSPNRGGYGYTF. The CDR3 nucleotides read TGTGCCAGCAGCCCAAACAGGGGGGGCTATGGCTACACCTTC.

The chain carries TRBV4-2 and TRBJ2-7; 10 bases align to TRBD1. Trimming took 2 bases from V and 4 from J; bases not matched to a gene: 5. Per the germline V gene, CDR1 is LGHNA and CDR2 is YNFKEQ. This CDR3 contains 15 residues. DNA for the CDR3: TGTGCCAGCAGCCAAACCGGGACAGGGGCGTACGAGCAGTACTTC. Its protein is CASSQTGTGAYEQYF.

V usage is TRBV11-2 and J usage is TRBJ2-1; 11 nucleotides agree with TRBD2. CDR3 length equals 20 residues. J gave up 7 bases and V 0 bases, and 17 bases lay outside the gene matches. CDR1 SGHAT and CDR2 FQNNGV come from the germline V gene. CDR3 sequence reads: CASSLDPYSGGAPTANEQFF. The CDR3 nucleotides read TGTGCCAGCAGCTTAGATCCCTATAGCGGGGGGGCCCCAACGGCAAATGAGCAGTTCTTC.

The CDR3 DNA reads as TGTGCCAGCAGCTTAGGCCAGGGCACCAATTCACCCCTCCACTTT. The encoded protein is CASSLGQGTNSPLHF. The rearrangement joins TRBV7-2 to TRBJ1-6; weak D call: TRBD1 (5 bases). The V end was cut by 1 base, the J end by 7 bases, with 11 bases between. CDR1 and CDR2 from the germline V gene are SGHTA and FQGNSA. There are 15 residues in the CDR3.

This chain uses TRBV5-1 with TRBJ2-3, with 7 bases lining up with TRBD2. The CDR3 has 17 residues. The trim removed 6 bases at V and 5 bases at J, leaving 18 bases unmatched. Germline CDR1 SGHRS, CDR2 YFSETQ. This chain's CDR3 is CASNIAGPPPGKDTQYF. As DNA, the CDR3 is TGCGCCAGCAATATAGCGGGTCCACCCCCAGGGAAAGATACGCAGTATTTT.

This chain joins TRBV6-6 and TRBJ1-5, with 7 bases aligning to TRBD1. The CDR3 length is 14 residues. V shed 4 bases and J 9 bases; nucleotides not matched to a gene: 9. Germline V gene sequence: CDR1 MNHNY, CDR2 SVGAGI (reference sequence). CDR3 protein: CASSSKGQLSPQHF. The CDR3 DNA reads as TGTGCCAGCAGTTCTAAGGGACAGCTCTCGCCCCAGCATTTT.

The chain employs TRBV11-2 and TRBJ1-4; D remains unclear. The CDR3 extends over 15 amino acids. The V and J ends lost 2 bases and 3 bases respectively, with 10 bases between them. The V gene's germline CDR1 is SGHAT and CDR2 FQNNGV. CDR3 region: CASSLNSASNEKLFF. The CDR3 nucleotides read TGTGCCAGCAGCTTAAACAGTGCCTCTAATGAAAAACTGTTTTTT. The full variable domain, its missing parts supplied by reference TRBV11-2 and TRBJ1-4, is EAGVAQSPRYKIIEKRQSVAFWCNPISGHATLYWYQQILGQGPKLLIQFQNNGVVDDSQLPKDRFSAERLKGVDSTLKIQPAKLEDSAVYLCASSLNSASNEKLFFGSGTQLSVL.

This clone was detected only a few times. The CDR3 bases are TGTGCCAGCAGTTTGGCGACAGGGATCACTGAAGCTTTCTTT. Amino acid sequence: CASSLATGITEAFF. The chain has TRBV28 and TRBJ1-1; the match to TRBD1 covers 7 bases. V lost 3 bases to trimming and J lost 4 bases; unmatched junction nucleotides: 5. The CDR3 loop spans 14 amino acids. Germline CDR1 reads MDHEN; CDR2 reads SYDVKM.

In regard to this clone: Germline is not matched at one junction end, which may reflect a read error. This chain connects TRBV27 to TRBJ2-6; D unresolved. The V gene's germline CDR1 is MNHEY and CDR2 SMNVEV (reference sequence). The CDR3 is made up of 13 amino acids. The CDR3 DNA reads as TGTGCCAGCAGTCTATCTGGGGCCAACGTCCTGACTTTC. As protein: CASSLSGANVLTF.

The CDR3 protein is CASSQELEINTDTQYF. The CDR3, as DNA: TGTGCCAGCAGCCAAGAACTTGAGATCAACACAGATACGCAGTATTTT. The V call is TRBV14, the J call TRBJ2-3; D call uncertain. The germline CDR1 and CDR2 sequences are SGHDN and FVKESK. The CDR3 contains 16 residues. V lost 0 bases to trimming and J lost 2 bases, with 12 bases between them.